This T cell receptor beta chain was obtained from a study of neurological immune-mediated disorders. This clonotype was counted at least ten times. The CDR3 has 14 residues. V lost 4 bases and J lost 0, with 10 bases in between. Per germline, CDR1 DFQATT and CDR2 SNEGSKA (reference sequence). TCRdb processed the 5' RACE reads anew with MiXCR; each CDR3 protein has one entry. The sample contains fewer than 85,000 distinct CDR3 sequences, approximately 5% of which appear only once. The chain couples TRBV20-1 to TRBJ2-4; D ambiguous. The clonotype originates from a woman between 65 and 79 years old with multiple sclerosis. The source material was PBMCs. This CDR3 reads CSANLKGAKNIQYF. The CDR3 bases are TGCAGTGCTAACCTAAAGGGAGCCAAAAACATTCAGTACTTC.